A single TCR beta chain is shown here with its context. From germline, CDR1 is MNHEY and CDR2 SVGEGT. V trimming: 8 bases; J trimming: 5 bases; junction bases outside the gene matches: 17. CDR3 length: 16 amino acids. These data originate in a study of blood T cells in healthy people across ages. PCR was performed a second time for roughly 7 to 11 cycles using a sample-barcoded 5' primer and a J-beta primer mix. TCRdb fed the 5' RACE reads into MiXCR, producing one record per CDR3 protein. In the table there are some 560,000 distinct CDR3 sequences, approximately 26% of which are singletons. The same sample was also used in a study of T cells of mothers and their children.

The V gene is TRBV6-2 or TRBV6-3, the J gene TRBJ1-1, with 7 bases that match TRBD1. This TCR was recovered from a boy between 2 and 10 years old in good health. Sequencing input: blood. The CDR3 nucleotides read TGTGCCAGCTCCCTCAAAGGGTCAGGGGGAGAGACTGAAGCTTTCTTT. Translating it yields CASSLKGSGGETEAFF.